Listed here is a single TCR beta chain. Antigen: not known. This specimen comes from a study of T cells in tuberculosis. Study in general: Blood was taken before or within 7 days of anti-tuberculosis therapy.

The time point denotes: new active TB diagnosis, blood taken before or within 7 days of starting treatment. Unsorted cryopreserved PBMC were sequenced, averaging around 100,000 T cells per clinical donor. The study's findings and limits: GMM-specific TCRs were nearer to active tuberculosis alpha repertoires, suggesting expansion.

V gave up 4 bases and J gave up 4 bases; unmatched junction bases: 9. The length of the CDR3 is 15 residues. Germline CDR1 reads SGHRS; CDR2 reads YFSETQ. Repertoires were generated with immunoSEQ multiplex PCR, while TCRdb's copy carries only in-frame clones and drops some. Counted here are around 40,000 clones, approximately 95% occurring once; the ten biggest clones make up about 4.1%. This receptor was obtained from an adult with tuberculosis. Sequencing was performed on PBMCs, taken at tuberculosis diagnosis. This rearrangement joins TRBV5-1 to TRBJ2-7; 9 bases are shared with TRBD1. Here the CDR3 reads CASSRDRTGVYEQYF. CDR3 coding DNA: TGCGCCAGCAGCCGGGACAGGACAGGGGTGTACGAGCAGTACTTC.